One sample yielded the 3 T cell receptor beta chains listed below, sequenced in a study of T cell responses to AZD1222 COVID-19 vaccine. Libraries were prepared by immunoSEQ multiplex PCR; TCRdb keeps only in-frame clonotypes and omits some of them. The sample shows some 150,000 clones, roughly 90% of them seen only once. Sequencing used peripheral blood, obtained on day 0 of AZD1222 vaccination. Every receptor here comes from an adult in good health.

The chain carries TRBV24-1 and TRBJ2-7; the D gene is possibly TRBD1 (5 bases). This CDR3 is built from 16 residues. V gave up 3 bases and J gave up 6 bases, with 20 bases separating them. Germline-derived CDR1 and CDR2 are KGHDR and SFDVKD. The CDR3 DNA is TGTGCCACCAGTGATAGTGTTGGGGCCCACGGCGTCGAGCAGTACTTC. This codes for CATSDSVGAHGVEQYF.

The chain combines TRBV4-3 with TRBJ1-2; a possible D gene is TRBD1 (5 bases). Trimming shortened V by 0 bases and J by 5 bases, and 16 bases separated the two germline ends. Germline CDR1 and CDR2: LGHNA and YSLEER. The CDR3 has 16 amino acids. The CDR3 DNA sequence: TGCGCCAGCAGCCAAGACTCGTCAGGGACGGGATATGGCTACACCTTC. Protein sequence: CASSQDSSGTGYGYTF.

V is TRBV6-5 and J is TRBJ1-3; maybe TRBD1 (5 bases). CDR3 length: 13 residues. Germline V gives CDR1 MNHEY, CDR2 SVGAGI. The V gene lost 6 bases and the J gene lost 3 bases, with 9 bases spanning the gap. For the CDR3, the DNA is TGTGCCAGCAGCGGGGACGTTGGAAACACCATATATTTT. Translating it yields CASSGDVGNTIYF.